These 31 T cell receptor beta chains were all obtained from the same sample, sequenced in a study of T cell responses to AZD1222 COVID-19 vaccine. The assay was immunoSEQ multiplex PCR, and TCRdb's table has in-frame clones only and misses some. The sample lists more than 150,000 clones, around 90% occurring once. The source material was peripheral blood, sampled 28 days after the second AZD1222 dose. The receptors derive from an adult who received the AZD1222 COVID-19 vaccine.

The V gene is TRBV14, the J gene TRBJ2-2; 10 bases are shared with TRBD2. This CDR3 has 14 amino acids. The germline gives CDR1 SGHDN, CDR2 FVKESK. V was pared by 8 bases and J by 2 bases, with 2 bases of the junction left unmatched. This CDR3 is CASLLAGNTGELFF. The DNA for the CDR3 is TGTGCCAGCTTACTAGCGGGAAACACCGGGGAGCTGTTTTTT. The entire variable domain, with the rest obtained from reference TRBV14 and TRBJ2-2, is as follows: EAGVTQFPSHSVIEKGQTVTLRCDPISGHDNLYWYRRVMGKEIKFLLHFVKESKQDESGMPNNRFLAERTGGTYSTLKVQPAELEDSGVYFCASLLAGNTGELFFGEGSRLTVL.

The V call is TRBV19, the J call TRBJ1-6, with D perhaps TRBD1 (5 bases). Trimming shortened V by 4 bases and J by 7 bases, and 14 bases separated the two germline ends. The CDR3 runs 15 residues. Germline loops: CDR1 LNHDA, CDR2 SQIVND (reference sequence). CDR3 DNA sequence: TGTGCCAGTAGTAGAGACCAGGGAATCAATTCACCCCTCCACTTT. It codes for CASSRDQGINSPLHF.

The chain joins TRBV6-2 or TRBV6-3 to TRBJ2-1; 8 bases line up with TRBD2. Germline assignment: CDR1 MNHEY and CDR2 SVGEGT. The CDR3 sequence is 15 residues long. Trimming cost V 0 bases and J 3 bases; bases outside gene matches: 1. The CDR3 spells CASSYSLADYNEQFF. Here the CDR3 DNA reads TGTGCCAGCAGTTACTCACTAGCGGACTACAATGAGCAGTTCTTC.

The chain couples TRBV29-1 to TRBJ2-7; 10 nucleotides agree with TRBD1. Germline CDR1 reads SQVTM; CDR2 reads ANQGSEA. There are 15 residues in the CDR3. V lost 5 bases and J lost 7; bases outside the gene matches: 14. Here the CDR3 reads CSVLALGQGLGEQYF. The CDR3 region has the DNA TGCAGCGTTCTCGCCCTGGGACAGGGGTTGGGGGAGCAGTACTTC.

CDR3 residues: CASSYSRGGRNTIYF. The DNA for the CDR3 is TGTGCCAGCAGTTACTCGAGGGGGGGGAGAAACACCATATATTTT. The chain carries TRBV6-5 and TRBJ1-3, with a weak D call TRBD1 (6 bases). Germline V gives CDR1 MNHEY, CDR2 SVGAGI. The CDR3 is 15 amino acids. V lost 0 bases and J lost 5, with 11 bases in between.

The chain recombines TRBV11-1 with TRBJ2-1, with TRBD2 as a possible D gene (6 bases). Trimming pared 1 base from V and 10 bases from J, leaving 11 bases between. The CDR3 is made up of 13 amino acids. Germline V gene sequence: CDR1 SGHAT, CDR2 FQDESV (reference sequence). The chain's CDR3 is CASSLVGGNEQFF. CDR3 DNA sequence: TGTGCCAGCAGCTTAGTCGGGGGAAACGAGCAGTTCTTC.

As to this clone: Additional DNA sequences in this sample encode the identical CDR3. The chain has TRBV3-1 (or the pseudogene TRBV3-2) and TRBJ1-5; the D gene is possibly TRBD1 (6 bases). Trimming took off 0 bases at V and 6 bases at J, with 6 bases between the two ends. CDR3 length: 13 residues. Germline lookup yields CDR1 LGHDT and CDR2 YNNKEL (reference sequence). DNA for the CDR3: TGTGCCAGCAGCCAAGAAGGGGGTCAGCCCCAGCATTTT. This codes for CASSQEGGQPQHF.

The chain employs TRBV30 and TRBJ2-7; TRBD1 or TRBD2 may be the D gene (6 bases each). The CDR3 is made up of 15 amino acids. Trimming removed 0 bases at V and 0 bases at J, with 12 bases between. CDR1 is GTSNPN and CDR2 is SVGIG in the germline V gene (reference sequence). The CDR3 sequence: CAWSVQGGGSYEQYF. The DNA for the CDR3 is TGTGCCTGGAGTGTACAGGGAGGAGGCTCCTACGAGCAGTACTTC.

The chain couples TRBV4-1 to TRBJ2-7; the match to TRBD2 covers 7 bases. This CDR3 is 17 amino acids long. CDR1 is MGHRA and CDR2 is YSYEKL in the germline V gene. Unmatched junction bases numbered 8, after V lost 0 bases and J lost 0 bases. The CDR3 bases are TGCGCCAGCAGCCAAGATGTCCTAGCGGTAAGCTCCTACGAGCAGTACTTC. This translates into CASSQDVLAVSSYEQYF.

In its sample, this clone was seen a few times. The J gene is TRBJ2-7, the V gene TRBV5-6; TRBD1 matches 7 bases. Losses at the gene ends were 2 bases for V and 3 bases for J; bases not matched to a gene: 5. The CDR3 sequence is 14 residues long. From germline, CDR1 is SGHDT and CDR2 YYEEEE. The CDR3 nucleotides read TGTGCCAGCAGCTTAACACAGGGGCTCTACGAGCAGTACTTC. Translating it yields CASSLTQGLYEQYF.

The chain carries TRBV7-2 and TRBJ2-7; 7 nucleotides match TRBD2. With V trimmed by 5 bases and J by 2 bases, 3 bases remained unmatched. Germline values: CDR1 SGHTA, CDR2 FQGNSA. The CDR3 loop spans 13 amino acids. The CDR3 nucleotides read TGTGCCAGCAGCGTAGGACTAGCCTACGAGCAGTACTTC. It encodes CASSVGLAYEQYF.

This chain links TRBV19 with TRBJ1-1, with D hard to call. This CDR3 region has 14 residues. Germline loops: CDR1 LNHDA, CDR2 SQIVND (reference sequence). CDR3 nucleotide sequence: TGTGTCAAAAGCGAGGGCGGAATGAGTACTGAAGCTTTCTTT. This codes for CVKSEGGMSTEAFF.

V gene TRBV5-1 combines with J gene TRBJ1-4; D unresolved. V lost 0 bases and J 4 bases, leaving 7 bases between the germline ends. The CDR3 has 14 residues. CDR1 SGHRS and CDR2 YFSETQ come from the germline V gene. CDR3 nucleotides: TGCGCCAGCAGCTTGGGTCTGGGTAATGAAAAACTGTTTTTT. Protein sequence: CASSLGLGNEKLFF.

The gene calls are TRBV7-3 and TRBJ1-1, with TRBD1 matching 7 bases. The CDR3 has 14 residues. Germline V CDR1 and CDR2: SGHTA, FQGTGA. V was pared by 5 bases and J by 1 base, with 4 bases of the junction left unmatched. CDR3 loop: CASSRDRSNTEAFF. For the CDR3, the DNA is TGTGCCAGCAGCCGGGACAGATCGAACACTGAAGCTTTCTTT.

This chain connects TRBV4-3 to TRBJ2-7, with D maybe TRBD2 (5 bases). Per the germline V gene, CDR1 is LGHNA and CDR2 is YSLEER. The V end was cut by 1 base, the J end by 0 bases, with 10 bases between. This CDR3 has 15 residues. Written as DNA, the CDR3 is TGCGCCAGCAGCCAAGCGGGGTATCCCTCCTACGAGCAGTACTTC. It specifies CASSQAGYPSYEQYF.

The chain carries TRBV19 and TRBJ1-5; 8 bases agree with TRBD1. Germline V CDR1 and CDR2: LNHDA, SQIVND (reference sequence). The trim removed 5 bases at V and 6 bases at J, leaving 6 bases unmatched. The CDR3 runs to 14 residues. The CDR3 DNA reads as TGTGCCAGTAGTGTACGACAGGGGACTCAGCCCCAGCATTTT. Its translation: CASSVRQGTQPQHF.

The V call is TRBV14, the J call TRBJ2-7, with D possibly TRBD1 on 7 matching bases. This CDR3 contains 16 residues. Trimming took off 4 bases at V and 1 base at J, with 17 bases between the two ends. Germline V lookup: CDR1 SGHDN, CDR2 FVKESK. CDR3: CASSPHGGTASYEQYF. For the CDR3, the DNA is TGTGCCAGCAGCCCCCATGGGGGGACAGCATCCTACGAGCAGTACTTC.

This clone was counted a few times. This chain links TRBV7-9 with TRBJ2-7; D is ambiguous. The length of the CDR3 is 12 residues. The V end was cut by 8 bases, the J end by 9 bases, with 17 bases between. The V gene's germline CDR1 is SEHNR and CDR2 FQNEAQ (reference sequence). DNA for the CDR3: TGTGCCAGCCCCCTCCCCGGTGGCGGGCAGTACTTC. It translates to CASPLPGGGQYF.

The chain employs TRBV9 and TRBJ2-3; D not resolved. Trimming removed 0 bases at V and 1 base at J, with 9 bases between. This CDR3 contains 15 residues. Germline V lookup: CDR1 SGDLS, CDR2 YYNGEE. The CDR3 spells CASSVAVGGTDTQYF. CDR3 nucleotide sequence: TGTGCCAGCAGCGTAGCGGTAGGTGGCACAGATACGCAGTATTTT.

V is TRBV5-5 and J is TRBJ1-5; D remains unclear. Germline V gene sequence: CDR1 SGHKS, CDR2 YYEKEE (reference sequence). Trimming left V 7 bases short and J 2 bases short, with 22 bases between. The CDR3 covers 17 residues. The chain's CDR3 is CASAEADFIYGNQPQHF. CDR3 in DNA: TGTGCCAGCGCCGAAGCAGACTTTATATATGGCAATCAGCCCCAGCATTTT.

The chain uses TRBV19 and TRBJ2-2; D may be TRBD1 or TRBD2 (5 bases each). The CDR3 loop spans 17 amino acids. The ends were cut back, 7 bases at V and 1 base at J, with 19 bases in the middle. Germline V lookup: CDR1 LNHDA, CDR2 SQIVND (reference sequence). For the CDR3, the DNA is TGTGCCAGTATGGGGGTCTTGAGCCGTGGGAACACCGGGGAGCTGTTTTTT. It codes for CASMGVLSRGNTGELFF.

The V gene is TRBV7-3, the J gene TRBJ2-3; tentative D call: TRBD2 (6 bases). Trimming left V 5 bases short and J 3 bases short, with 15 bases between. Germline loops: CDR1 SGHTA, CDR2 FQGTGA. The CDR3 totals 15 residues. The chain's CDR3 is CASSTQPGTTDTQYF. The CDR3 region has the DNA TGTGCCAGCAGCACACAACCCGGGACTACAGATACGCAGTATTTT.

The chain carries TRBV14 and TRBJ1-1, with TRBD1 identical over 10 bases. Germline-derived CDR1 and CDR2 are SGHDN and FVKESK. Germline trimming cut 4 bases from V and 5 bases from J; bases unmatched to any gene: 7. The CDR3 has 15 amino acids. The CDR3 sequence: CASSPPGTGATEAFF. The CDR3 region has the DNA TGTGCCAGCAGCCCACCAGGGACAGGGGCTACTGAAGCTTTCTTT. The full variable domain, in which reference TRBV14 and TRBJ1-1 provide the parts outside the CDR3, is EAGVTQFPSHSVIEKGQTVTLRCDPISGHDNLYWYRRVMGKEIKFLLHFVKESKQDESGMPNNRFLAERTGGTYSTLKVQPAELEDSGVYFCASSPPGTGATEAFFGQGTRLTVV.

The chain recombines TRBV7-8 with TRBJ1-1, with 10 bases lining up with TRBD1. Unmatched junction bases numbered 10, after V lost 5 bases and J lost 4 bases. Germline V CDR1 and CDR2: SGHVS, FQNEAQ. The CDR3 extends over 16 amino acids. The CDR3 protein is CASSRTPGQGITEAFF. In DNA form, the CDR3 reads TGTGCCAGCAGCCGCACCCCGGGACAGGGGATCACTGAAGCTTTCTTT.

The V call is TRBV28, the J call TRBJ1-2; TRBD1 matches at 7 bases. V was clipped by 2 bases and J by 5 bases; unmatched bases: 11. The CDR3 runs to 16 residues. Looked up from germline, CDR1 is MDHEN and CDR2 is SYDVKM. The CDR3 coding sequence is TGTGCCAGCAGTTTAGCCACACTGACAGGGAAGTATGGCTACACCTTC. It is translated as CASSLATLTGKYGYTF.

This sequence joins TRBV3-1 (or the pseudogene TRBV3-2) and TRBJ1-1; D gene unclear. Trimming stripped 5 bases from V and 0 bases from J, with 7 bases between. The CDR3 covers 13 residues. Germline V CDR1 and CDR2: LGHDT, YNNKEL (reference sequence). The CDR3, as DNA: TGTGCCAGCAGCACGACGGTGAACACTGAAGCTTTCTTT. Protein: CASSTTVNTEAFF.

In regard to this clone: The missing conserved phenylalanine or tryptophan at the end of this CDR3 makes a read error likely. Because the CDR3's place on the DNA is in doubt, the DNA is left out and the CDR3 is given as listed by TCRdb. This chain links TRBV2 with TRBJ2-4; the table's D call TRBD2 went unverified against the DNA. From its first to its last residue, the CDR3 has 13 amino acids. CDR1 is SNHLY and CDR2 is FYNNEI in the germline V gene. The CDR3 region is CASRPSGTGGQEI.

The gene calls are TRBV5-5 and TRBJ2-7; 8 bases map to TRBD1. With 4 bases clipped from V and 5 bases from J, the junction kept 11 bases outside the gene matches. The CDR3 is 15 residues long. Per germline, CDR1 SGHKS and CDR2 YYEKEE (reference sequence). DNA of the CDR3: TGTGCCAGCAGCCCGCCTTGGACAGGGAGTCACGAGCAGTACTTC. Translation gives CASSPPWTGSHEQYF.

This clone occurred once. This chain connects TRBV2 to TRBJ1-4; 8 bases align to TRBD1. This CDR3 region has 14 residues. Germline CDR1 is SNHLY and CDR2 is FYNNEI. V was clipped by 6 bases and J by 8 bases; unmatched bases: 8. DNA for the CDR3: TGTGCCAGCAGGGTTGACAGGGGAGGCGAAAAACTGTTTTTT. Translating it yields CASRVDRGGEKLFF. The full variable domain, with the rest looked up from reference TRBV2 and TRBJ1-4, is EPEVTQTPSHQVTQMGQEVILRCVPISNHLYFYWYRQILGQKVEFLVSFYNNEISEKSEIFDDQFSVERPDGSNFTLKIRSTKLEDSAMYFCASRVDRGGEKLFFGSGTQLSVL.

The rearrangement links TRBV27 to TRBJ1-4, with 7 positions matching TRBD1. CDR3 length: 14 amino acids. CDR1 is MNHEY, CDR2 SMNVEV, per germline (reference sequence). J lost 10 bases, V lost 8 bases, and 13 bases had no gene match. The DNA for the CDR3 is TGTGCCAGCGCGCAACAGGGGTGGAGCGGAAAACTGTTTTTT. Amino acids: CASAQQGWSGKLFF.

The rearrangement joins TRBV18 to TRBJ2-1, with D maybe TRBD1 (5 bases). CDR3 length: 15 residues. V lost 1 base to trimming and J lost 2 bases, with 9 bases between them. Germline loops: CDR1 KGHSH, CDR2 LQKENI. Here the CDR3 DNA reads TGTGCCAGCTCACCACTGCTGACAGCCTACAATGAGCAGTTCTTC. It translates to CASSPLLTAYNEQFF.